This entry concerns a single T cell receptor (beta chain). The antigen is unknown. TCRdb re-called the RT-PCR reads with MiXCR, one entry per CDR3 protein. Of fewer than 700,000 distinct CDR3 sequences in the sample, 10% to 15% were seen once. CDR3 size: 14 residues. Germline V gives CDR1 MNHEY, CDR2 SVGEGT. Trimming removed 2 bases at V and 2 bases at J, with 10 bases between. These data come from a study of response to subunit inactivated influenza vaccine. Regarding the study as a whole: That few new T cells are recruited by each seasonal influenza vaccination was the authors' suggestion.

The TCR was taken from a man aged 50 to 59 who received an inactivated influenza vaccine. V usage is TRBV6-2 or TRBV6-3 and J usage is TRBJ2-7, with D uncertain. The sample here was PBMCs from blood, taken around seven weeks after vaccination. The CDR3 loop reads CASSYRGSPYEQYF. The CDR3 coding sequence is TGTGCCAGCAGTTACCGCGGCAGCCCCTACGAGCAGTACTTC.